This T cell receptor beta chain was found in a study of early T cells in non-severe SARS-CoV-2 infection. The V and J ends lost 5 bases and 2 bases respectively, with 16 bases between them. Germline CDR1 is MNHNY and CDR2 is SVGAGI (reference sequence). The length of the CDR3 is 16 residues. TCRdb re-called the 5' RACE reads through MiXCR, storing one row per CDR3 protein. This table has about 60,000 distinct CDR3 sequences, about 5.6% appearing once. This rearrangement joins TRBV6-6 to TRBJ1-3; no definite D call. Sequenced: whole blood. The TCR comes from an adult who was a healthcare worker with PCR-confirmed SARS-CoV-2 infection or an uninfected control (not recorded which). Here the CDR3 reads CASSPPGLRAGNTIYF. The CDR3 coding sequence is TGTGCCAGCAGTCCCCCGGGCCTACGGGCTGGAAACACCATATATTTT.